Below, 21 T cell receptor beta chains from the same sample are listed, as sequenced in a study of blood T cell repertoires in COVID-19. Produced via immunoSEQ multiplex PCR; TCRdb's table is partial and in-frame only. The table lists about 88,000 clones, about 90% of them singletons. Sequences were obtained from peripheral blood. These receptors all stem from a man of 80 years or more with acute or convalescent COVID-19.

As DNA, the CDR3 is TGCAGTGCTAGTGAGATCCTAGGACAGCCCCAGCATTTT. As protein: CSASEILGQPQHF. The V call is TRBV20-1, the J call TRBJ1-5, with D unresolved. Germline V lookup: CDR1 DFQATT, CDR2 SNEGSKA (reference sequence). V was clipped by 3 bases and J by 7 bases, with 13 bases between them. This CDR3 spans 13 amino acids.

This clone has just a few counts. V gene TRBV3-1 (or the pseudogene TRBV3-2) combines with J gene TRBJ1-2; a weak D match, TRBD1 (5 bases). CDR3 size: 15 residues. V dropped 4 bases and J dropped 0 bases, with 12 bases sitting between them. CDR1 is LGHDT, CDR2 YNNKEL, per germline (reference sequence). The CDR3 bases are TGTGCCAGCAGCCCGGACATGGGCTCTAACTATGGCTACACCTTC. Protein: CASSPDMGSNYGYTF.

The chain joins TRBV29-1 to TRBJ1-2; perhaps TRBD1 as D (5 bases). Germline CDR1 is SQVTM and CDR2 is ANQGSEA. The CDR3 has 11 residues. V dropped 4 bases and J dropped 4 bases, with 7 bases sitting between them. CDR3 in DNA: TGCAGCGTTGGACAGATCTATGGCTACACCTTC. It yields the protein CSVGQIYGYTF.

The V and J genes are TRBV3-1 (or the pseudogene TRBV3-2) and TRBJ2-3; the D is unclear. V was clipped by 1 base and J by 4 bases, with 12 bases between them. The CDR3 consists of 15 residues. Germline CDR1 LGHDT, CDR2 YNNKEL (reference sequence). This CDR3 reads CASSQAGAAADTQYF. The CDR3 DNA reads TGTGCCAGCAGCCAAGCGGGTGCTGCCGCAGATACGCAGTATTTT.

CDR3: CASNGRQDEGGYTF. The CDR3 DNA sequence: TGTGCCAGCAACGGACGACAGGACGAAGGCGGCTACACCTTC. The rearrangement uses TRBV2 and TRBJ1-2; possible D gene TRBD1, 6 bases. Trimming cost V 7 bases and J 8 bases, with 20 bases left between them. The CDR3 loop spans 14 amino acids. The germline V gene has CDR1 SNHLY and CDR2 FYNNEI.

V gene TRBV19 combines with J gene TRBJ2-4, with TRBD2 matching over 7 bases. In germline, CDR1 is LNHDA, CDR2 SQIVND (reference sequence). After removal of 5 bases from V and 1 base from J, the junction contained 14 bases not matched to a gene. This CDR3 spans 18 amino acids. CDR3 region: CASSSLLYSGAAKNIQYF. The CDR3 coding sequence is TGTGCCAGTAGTTCCCTTCTTTACAGCGGGGCGGCCAAAAACATTCAGTACTTC.

The gene calls are TRBV9 and TRBJ1-2; D is perhaps TRBD1 (5 bases). Trimming took off 1 base at V and 2 bases at J, with 15 bases between the two ends. The CDR3 totals 16 residues. The germline V gene encodes CDR1 SGDLS and CDR2 YYNGEE. The CDR3 is CASSVSYATGNYGYTF. CDR3 sequence (DNA): TGTGCCAGCAGCGTATCCTACGCAACAGGAAACTATGGCTACACCTTC. Full variable domain (remainder filled in from reference TRBV9 and TRBJ1-2): DSGVTQTPKHLITATGQRVTLRCSPRSGDLSVYWYQQSLDQGLQFLIQYYNGEERAKGNILERFSAQQFPDLHSELNLSSLELGDSALYFCASSVSYATGNYGYTFGSGTRLTVV.

The rearrangement links TRBV12-3 or TRBV12-4 to TRBJ1-2; the D gene is possibly TRBD1 (5 bases). The CDR3 is 13 residues long. V lost 6 bases and J lost 8, with 16 bases in between. The CDR3 loop is CASRLTASYGYTF. For the CDR3, the DNA is TGTGCCAGCAGACTGACAGCTTCGTACGGCTACACCTTC.

The chain combines TRBV29-1 with TRBJ1-2; 8 bases align to TRBD1. The CDR3 loop spans 11 amino acids. CDR1 and CDR2 from the germline V gene are SQVTM and ANQGSEA. CDR3 loop: CSGGQEYGYTF. The CDR3 DNA follows: TGCAGTGGGGGACAGGAATATGGCTACACCTTC.

V gene TRBV11-3 combines with J gene TRBJ2-3; 9 bases are shared with TRBD2. The CDR3 sequence is 15 residues long. V trimming: 2 bases; J trimming: 3 bases; junction bases outside the gene matches: 3. The V gene's germline CDR1 is SGHNT and CDR2 YENEEA. CDR3 region: CASSLSSGRTDTQYF. The CDR3 coding sequence is TGTGCCAGCAGCTTATCCAGCGGGAGGACAGATACGCAGTATTTT.

The chain links TRBV7-2 to TRBJ1-4; no firm D call. Trimming removed 1 base from V and 2 bases from J, with 17 bases in between. Looked up from germline, CDR1 is SGHTA and CDR2 is FQGNSA. The CDR3 extends over 18 amino acids. In DNA form, the CDR3 reads TGTGCCAGCAGCTTAGGGTGGGAGACACTCACGACTAATGAAAAACTGTTTTTT. This codes for CASSLGWETLTTNEKLFF.

The chain joins TRBV6-5 to TRBJ1-3; no reliable D call. Germline CDR1 is MNHEY and CDR2 is SVGAGI. The CDR3 has 12 residues. The V and J ends lost 6 bases and 4 bases respectively, with 7 bases between them. CDR3: CASSPGGNTIYF. DNA of the CDR3: TGTGCCAGCAGCCCCGGGGGAAACACCATATATTTT.

This clone has a single count. The chain uses TRBV3-1 (or the pseudogene TRBV3-2) and TRBJ2-7, with 9 positions matching TRBD1. Looked up from germline, CDR1 is LGHDT and CDR2 is YNNKEL (reference sequence). With V trimmed by 4 bases and J by 6 bases, 7 bases remained unmatched. The CDR3 contains 14 residues. CDR3 residues: CASSPKGQGGEQYF. The DNA for the CDR3 is TGTGCCAGCAGCCCCAAGGGACAGGGAGGCGAGCAGTACTTC.

This clone was picked up one time. The chain carries TRBV28 and TRBJ1-5, with unresolved D. The CDR3 consists of 13 residues. Trimming took 2 bases from V and 7 from J, leaving 9 bases between them. CDR1 is MDHEN and CDR2 is SYDVKM in the germline V gene. CDR3 region: CASSLILQQPQHF. The DNA for the CDR3 is TGTGCCAGCAGTTTAATACTCCAACAGCCCCAGCATTTT.

This chain connects TRBV27 to TRBJ1-4, with 7 bases lining up with TRBD1. CDR1 is MNHEY and CDR2 is SMNVEV in the germline V gene (reference sequence). This CDR3 has 16 residues. V gave up 3 bases and J gave up 8 bases; unmatched junction bases: 12. The CDR3 DNA is TGTGCCAGCAGTTTCCGCGGTGAGGGGGCTTGGGAAAAACTGTTTTTT. As protein: CASSFRGEGAWEKLFF. Combining the CDR3 with reference TRBV27 and TRBJ1-4 gives the whole variable domain EAQVTQNPRYLITVTGKKLTVTCSQNMNHEYMSWYRQDPGLGLRQIYYSMNVEVTDKGDVPEGYKVSRKEKRNFPLILESPSPNQTSLYFCASSFRGEGAWEKLFFGSGTQLSVL.

V is TRBV5-4 and J is TRBJ2-1; the match to TRBD2 covers 8 bases. This CDR3 has 16 amino acids. CDR1 is SGHNT and CDR2 is YYREEE in the germline V gene (reference sequence). With V trimmed by 0 bases and J by 3 bases, 5 bases remained unmatched. The CDR3 sequence is CASSLGSGTSYNEQFF. CDR3 in DNA: TGTGCCAGCAGCTTGGGATCCGGGACTAGCTACAATGAGCAGTTCTTC.

The chain combines TRBV9 with TRBJ2-7; 7 positions match TRBD1. Germline V gene data show CDR1 as SGDLS and CDR2 as YYNGEE. Germline trimming cut 3 bases from V and 6 bases from J; bases unmatched to any gene: 6. This CDR3 is built from 13 residues. CDR3 nucleotides: TGTGCCAGCAGCGAACAGGGGATGAGCGAGCAGTACTTC. Translating gives CASSEQGMSEQYF.

The J gene is TRBJ1-2, the V gene TRBV19; TRBD1 aligns across 10 bases. V trimming: 7 bases; J trimming: 8 bases; junction bases outside the gene matches: 7. CDR1 and CDR2 (germline): LNHDA, SQIVND (reference sequence). The CDR3 spans 13 residues. This chain's CDR3 is CASKDRGLEGYTF. The CDR3 DNA follows: TGTGCCAGTAAAGACAGGGGGCTAGAGGGCTACACCTTC.

The chain has TRBV18 and TRBJ1-1; D remains ambiguous. This CDR3 contains 12 residues. V dropped 5 bases and J dropped 1 base, with 5 bases sitting between them. Germline lookup yields CDR1 KGHSH and CDR2 LQKENI. The CDR3 spells CASSTKNTEAFF. The DNA of the CDR3 is TGTGCCAGCTCAACTAAGAACACTGAAGCTTTCTTT.

The chain links TRBV7-2 to TRBJ2-3; D is unresolved. This CDR3 contains 15 residues. The V and J ends lost 4 bases and 2 bases respectively, with 13 bases between them. Germline V gene lookup returns CDR1 SGHTA and CDR2 FQGNSA. The DNA for the CDR3 is TGTGCCAGCAGCTATGAGGCCCTAAACACAGATACGCAGTATTTT. Its translation: CASSYEALNTDTQYF.

This rearrangement joins TRBV7-2 to TRBJ2-7, with a tentative D call TRBD1 (6 bases). Germline V CDR1 and CDR2: SGHTA, FQGNSA. V lost 2 bases to trimming and J lost 0 bases, with 8 bases between them. This CDR3 has 14 residues. The CDR3 loop reads CASSLRGHSYEQYF. CDR3 sequence (DNA): TGTGCCAGCAGCTTAAGGGGACACTCCTACGAGCAGTACTTC.